These T cell receptor beta chains were read from a single sample in a study of cytomegalovirus exposure and HLA in healthy donors. The data were produced by immunoSEQ multiplex PCR, yet TCRdb's version contains in-frame clones alone and is incomplete. The sample lists around 150,000 clones, 70% to 80% occurring once. The sequencing input was PBMCs. These receptors were obtained from a female donor in good health and CMV-seropositive. Each CDR3 is given with its conserved first and last residue.

V gene	J gene	CDR3 protein
TRBV28	TRBJ2-7	CASSNLAGTTPYEQYF
TRBV2	TRBJ2-5	CASSESGTGRWKTQYF
TRBV7-9	TRBJ2-7	CASSGSSYEQYF
TRBV9	TRBJ2-3	CASSVNDRATDTQYF
TRBV2	TRBJ2-3	CASSRQGTSGTDTQYF
TRBV2	TRBJ2-7	CASSEATETYEQYF
TRBV18	TRBJ1-2	CASSPNQGSDGYTF
TRBV7-9	TRBJ1-2	CSSSDLTPTVLNYGYTF
TRBV6-5	TRBJ1-3	CASSFAGGSSGNTIYF
TRBV5-5	TRBJ1-1	CASRTSGSSFGEAFF
TRBV18	TRBJ2-3	CASSLTGSKRTDTQYF
TRBV2	TRBJ2-7	CAIAGSAPPSYEQYF
TRBV5-4	TRBJ1-2	CASSLPTQGVNGYTF
TRBV2	TRBJ2-3	CASSGQGQRDTQYF
TRBV19	TRBJ2-1	CASSTTGTGTLSYNEQFF
TRBV5-6	TRBJ1-2	CASSLNREYFYGYTF
TRBV2	TRBJ2-3	CASKQLTDTQYF
TRBV7-9	TRBJ1-2	CASSLWVGRRYGYTF
TRBV15	TRBJ2-1	CATSRGQGWSSEQFF
TRBV21-1	TRBJ1-3	CASSKRSGFNSGNTIYF
TRBV27	TRBJ1-2	CASSRTGQVYGYTF
TRBV2	TRBJ2-3	CASSDSSGGFYTQYF
TRBV2	TRBJ2-7	CASSETSGRYYEQYF
TRBV10-3	TRBJ1-2	CAISPGTGFGYTF
TRBV5-1	TRBJ1-4	CASQVQGPNEKLFF
TRBV27	TRBJ1-5	CASSLAYRGDQPQHF
TRBV6-4	TRBJ1-1	CASSESAEQQSAFF
TRBV19	TRBJ1-2	CASGDRDSYGYTF
TRBV5-1	TRBJ1-1	CASSINAGGTEAFF
TRBV27	TRBJ1-2	CASSFGTGAGYTF
TRBV18	TRBJ2-2	CASSPTGNPNTGELFF
TRBV5-6	TRBJ1-5	CASSLGQGSQPQHF
TRBV2	TRBJ2-3	CASKSPRGNTDTQYF
TRBV30	TRBJ2-3	CAWSSGGISSTDTQYF
TRBV5-6	TRBJ2-2	CASSPLAGGLTGELFF
TRBV4-1	TRBJ1-1	CASSQGEGRGTEAFF
TRBV28	TRBJ1-2	CASSFDTGGGYGYTF
TRBV6-5	TRBJ1-2	CASSGGTAGYGYTF
TRBV6-4	TRBJ2-5	CASSDPPPGLRDPVQETQYF
TRBV5-8	TRBJ2-1	CASSLGGASYNEQFF